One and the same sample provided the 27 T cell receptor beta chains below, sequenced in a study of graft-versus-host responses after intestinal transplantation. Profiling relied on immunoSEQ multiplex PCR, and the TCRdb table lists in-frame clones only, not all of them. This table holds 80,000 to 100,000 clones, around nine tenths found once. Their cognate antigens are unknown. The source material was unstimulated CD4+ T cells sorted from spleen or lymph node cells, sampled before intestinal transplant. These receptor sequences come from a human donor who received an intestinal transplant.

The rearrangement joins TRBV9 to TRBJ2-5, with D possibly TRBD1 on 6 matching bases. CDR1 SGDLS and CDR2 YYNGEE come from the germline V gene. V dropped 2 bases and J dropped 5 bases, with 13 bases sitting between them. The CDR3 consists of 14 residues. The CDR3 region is CASSVGRGPETQYF. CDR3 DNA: TGTGCCAGCAGCGTTGGCAGGGGACCCGAGACCCAGTACTTC.

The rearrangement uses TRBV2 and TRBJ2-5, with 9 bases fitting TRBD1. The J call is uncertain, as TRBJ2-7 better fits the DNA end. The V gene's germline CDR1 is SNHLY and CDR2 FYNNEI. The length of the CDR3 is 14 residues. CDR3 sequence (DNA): TGTGCCAGCAGCCAGGACAGGGGCCTCGCCGAGCAGTACTTC. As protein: CASSQDRGLAEQYF.

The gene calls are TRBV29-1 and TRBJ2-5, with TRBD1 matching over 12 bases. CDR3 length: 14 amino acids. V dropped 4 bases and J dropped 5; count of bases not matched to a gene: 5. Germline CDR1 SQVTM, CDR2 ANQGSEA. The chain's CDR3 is CSVVRDRGLETQYF. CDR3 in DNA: TGCAGCGTTGTAAGGGACAGGGGGCTGGAGACCCAGTACTTC.

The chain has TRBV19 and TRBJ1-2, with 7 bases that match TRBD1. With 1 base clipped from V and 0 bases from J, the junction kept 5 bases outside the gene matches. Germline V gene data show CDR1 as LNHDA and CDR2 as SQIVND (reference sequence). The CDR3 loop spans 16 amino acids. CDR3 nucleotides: TGTGCCAGTAGTATAGGACAGGGTACCTCTAACTATGGCTACACCTTC. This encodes CASSIGQGTSNYGYTF.

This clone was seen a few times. CDR3 sequence: CASSYGGKVAFF. CDR3 nucleotide sequence: TGTGCCAGCAGCTATGGGGGGAAGGTAGCTTTCTTT. J is TRBJ1-1 and V is TRBV5-4; possibly TRBD1 for D (5 bases). Between the trimmed V and J ends, which lost 3 bases and 10 bases, there was a span of 13 bases. The CDR3 has 12 residues. Germline V gives CDR1 SGHNT, CDR2 YYREEE (reference sequence).

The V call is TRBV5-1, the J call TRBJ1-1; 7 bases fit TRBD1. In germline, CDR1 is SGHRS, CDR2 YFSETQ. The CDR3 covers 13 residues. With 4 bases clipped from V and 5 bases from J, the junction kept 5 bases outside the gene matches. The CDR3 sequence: CASSTDRVTEAFF. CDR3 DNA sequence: TGCGCCAGCAGCACCGACAGGGTTACTGAAGCTTTCTTT.

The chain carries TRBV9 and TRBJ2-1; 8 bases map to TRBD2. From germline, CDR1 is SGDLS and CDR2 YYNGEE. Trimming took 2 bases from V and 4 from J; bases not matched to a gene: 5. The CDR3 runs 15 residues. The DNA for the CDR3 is TGTGCCAGCAGCGTCTTAGCGGGACATTACAATGAGCAGTTCTTC. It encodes CASSVLAGHYNEQFF. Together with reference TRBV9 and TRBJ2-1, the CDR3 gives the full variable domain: DSGVTQTPKHLITATGQRVTLRCSPRSGDLSVYWYQQSLDQGLQFLIQYYNGEERAKGNILERFSAQQFPDLHSELNLSSLELGDSALYFCASSVLAGHYNEQFFGPGTRLTVL.

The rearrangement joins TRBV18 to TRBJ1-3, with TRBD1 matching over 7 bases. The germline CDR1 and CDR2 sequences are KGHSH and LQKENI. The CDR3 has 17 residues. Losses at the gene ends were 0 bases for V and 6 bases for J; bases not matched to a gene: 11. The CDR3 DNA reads TGTGCCAGCTCACCACCCAAATACGGGACAGCCAAAAACACCATATATTTT. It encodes CASSPPKYGTAKNTIYF.

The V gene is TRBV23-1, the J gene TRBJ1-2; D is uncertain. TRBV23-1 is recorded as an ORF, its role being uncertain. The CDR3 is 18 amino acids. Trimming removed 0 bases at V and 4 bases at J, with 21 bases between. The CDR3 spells CASSQSRRVMATSYGYTF. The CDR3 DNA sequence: TGCGCCAGCAGTCAATCCCGTCGAGTTATGGCGACTAGCTATGGCTACACCTTC.

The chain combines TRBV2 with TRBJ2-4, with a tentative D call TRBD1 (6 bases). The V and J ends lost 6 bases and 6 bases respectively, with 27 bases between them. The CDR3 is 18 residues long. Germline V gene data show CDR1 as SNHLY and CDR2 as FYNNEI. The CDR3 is CASRTGVRATALVNIQYF. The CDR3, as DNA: TGTGCCAGCAGGACAGGTGTTCGTGCGACCGCACTAGTAAACATTCAGTACTTC.

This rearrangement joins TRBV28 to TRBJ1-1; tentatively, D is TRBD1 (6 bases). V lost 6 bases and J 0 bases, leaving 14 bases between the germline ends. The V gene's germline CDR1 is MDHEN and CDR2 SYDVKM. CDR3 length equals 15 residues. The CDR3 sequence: CASRYTGSMNTEAFF. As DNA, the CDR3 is TGTGCCAGCAGATATACAGGGTCCATGAACACTGAAGCTTTCTTT.

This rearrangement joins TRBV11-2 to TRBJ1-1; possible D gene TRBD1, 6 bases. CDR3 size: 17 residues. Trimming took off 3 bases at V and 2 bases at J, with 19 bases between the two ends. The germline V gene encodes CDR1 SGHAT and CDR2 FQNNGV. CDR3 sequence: CASSFLRRGPPNTEAFF. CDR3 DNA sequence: TGTGCCAGCAGCTTTCTCCGCAGGGGCCCTCCAAACACTGAAGCTTTCTTT.

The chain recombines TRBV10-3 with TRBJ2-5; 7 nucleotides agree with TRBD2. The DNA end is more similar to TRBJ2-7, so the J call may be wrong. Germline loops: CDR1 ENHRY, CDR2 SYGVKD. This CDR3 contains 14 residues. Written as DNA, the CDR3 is TGTGCCATCAGGGCGGGAGCCGGGGCCTACGAGCAGTACTTC. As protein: CAIRAGAGAYEQYF.

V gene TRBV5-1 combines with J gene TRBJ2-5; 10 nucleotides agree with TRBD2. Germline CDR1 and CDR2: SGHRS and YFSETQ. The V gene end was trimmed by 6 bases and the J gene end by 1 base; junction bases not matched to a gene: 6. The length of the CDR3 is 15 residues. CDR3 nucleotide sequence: TGCGCCAGCACCACGCTAGCGGGAGCCCAAGAGACCCAGTACTTC. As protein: CASTTLAGAQETQYF.

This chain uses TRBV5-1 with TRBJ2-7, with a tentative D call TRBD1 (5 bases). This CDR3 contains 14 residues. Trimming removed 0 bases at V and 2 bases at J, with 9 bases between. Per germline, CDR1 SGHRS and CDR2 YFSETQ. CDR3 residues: CASSLGQPAYEQYF. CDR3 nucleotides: TGCGCCAGCAGCTTGGGACAGCCGGCCTACGAGCAGTACTTC.

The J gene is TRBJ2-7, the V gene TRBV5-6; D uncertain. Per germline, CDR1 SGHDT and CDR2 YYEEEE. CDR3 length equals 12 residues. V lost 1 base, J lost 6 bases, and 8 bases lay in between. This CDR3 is CASSLRVGEQYF. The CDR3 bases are TGTGCCAGCAGCTTGCGGGTGGGCGAGCAGTACTTC. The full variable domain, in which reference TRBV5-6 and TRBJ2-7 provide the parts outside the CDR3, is DAGVTQSPTHLIKTRGQQVTLRCSPKSGHDTVSWYQQALGQGPQFIFQYYEEEERQRGNFPDRFSGHQFPNYSSELNVNALLLGDSALYLCASSLRVGEQYFGPGTRLTVT.

The CDR3 region has the DNA TGTGCCAGCAAGAGACTAGCGACCTACGAGCAGTACTTC. This gives the protein CASKRLATYEQYF. The chain joins TRBV2 to TRBJ2-7, with 8 bases that match TRBD2. V gave up 7 bases and J gave up 2 bases; unmatched junction bases: 4. Germline V gene data show CDR1 as SNHLY and CDR2 as FYNNEI. This CDR3 contains 13 residues.

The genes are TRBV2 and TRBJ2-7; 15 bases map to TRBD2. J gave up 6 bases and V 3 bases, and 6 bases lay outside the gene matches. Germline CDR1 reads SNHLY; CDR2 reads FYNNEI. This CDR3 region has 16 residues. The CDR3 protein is CASSDRPGLAGGEQYF. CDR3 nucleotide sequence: TGTGCCAGCAGTGATAGGCCGGGACTAGCGGGAGGCGAGCAGTACTTC.

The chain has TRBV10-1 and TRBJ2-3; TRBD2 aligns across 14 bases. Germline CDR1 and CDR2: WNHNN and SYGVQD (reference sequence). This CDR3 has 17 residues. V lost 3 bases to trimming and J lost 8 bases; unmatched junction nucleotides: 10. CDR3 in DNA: TGCGCCAGCAGTGACCTGGGACTAGCGGGAGAAGGAGGTACGCAGTATTTT. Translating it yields CASSDLGLAGEGGTQYF.

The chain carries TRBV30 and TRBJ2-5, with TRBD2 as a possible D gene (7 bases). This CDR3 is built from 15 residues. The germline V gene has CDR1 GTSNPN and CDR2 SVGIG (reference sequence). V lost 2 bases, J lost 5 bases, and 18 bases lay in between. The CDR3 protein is CAWSRDDRRGETQYF. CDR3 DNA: TGTGCCTGGAGTCGAGACGACAGGCGGGGGGAGACCCAGTACTTC.

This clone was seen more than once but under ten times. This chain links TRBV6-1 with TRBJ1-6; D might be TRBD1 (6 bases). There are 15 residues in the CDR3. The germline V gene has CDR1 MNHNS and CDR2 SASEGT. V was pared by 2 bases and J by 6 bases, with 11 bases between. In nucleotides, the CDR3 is TGTGCCAGCAGTGAACAGGGGATTTTTAATTCACCCCTCCACTTT. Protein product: CASSEQGIFNSPLHF.

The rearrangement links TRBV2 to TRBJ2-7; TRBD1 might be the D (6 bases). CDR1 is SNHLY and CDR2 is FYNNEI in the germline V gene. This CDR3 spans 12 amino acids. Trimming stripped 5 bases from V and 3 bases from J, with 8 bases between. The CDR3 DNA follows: TGTGCCAGCAGTCCACAGGGCTACGAGCAGTACTTC. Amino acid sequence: CASSPQGYEQYF.

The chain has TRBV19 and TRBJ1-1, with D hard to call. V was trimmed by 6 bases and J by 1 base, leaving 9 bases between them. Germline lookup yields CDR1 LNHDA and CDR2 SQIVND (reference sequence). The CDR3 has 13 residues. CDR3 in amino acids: CASSPQANTEAFF. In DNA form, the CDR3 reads TGTGCCAGTAGCCCTCAGGCGAACACTGAAGCTTTCTTT. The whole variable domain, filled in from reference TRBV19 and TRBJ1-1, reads DGGITQSPKYLFRKEGQNVTLSCEQNLNHDAMYWYRQDPGQGLRLIYYSQIVNDFQKGDIAEGYSVSREKKESFPLTVTSAQKNPTAFYLCASSPQANTEAFFGQGTRLTVV.

The CDR3 here is CASSRLSYEQYF. The CDR3 nucleotides are TGTGCCAGCAGCCGCCTATCCTACGAGCAGTACTTC. J is TRBJ2-7 and V is TRBV11-3; unclear D gene. The V end lost 5 bases, the J end lost 1 base, and 6 bases lay between the germline ends. The CDR3 sequence is 12 residues long. CDR1 SGHNT and CDR2 YENEEA come from the germline V gene. Full variable domain (outside the CDR3, taken from reference TRBV11-3 and TRBJ2-7): EAGVVQSPRYKIIEKKQPVAFWCNPISGHNTLYWYLQNLGQGPELLIRYENEEAVDDSQLPKDRFSAERLKGVDSTLKIQPAELGDSAVYLCASSRLSYEQYFGPGTRLTVT.

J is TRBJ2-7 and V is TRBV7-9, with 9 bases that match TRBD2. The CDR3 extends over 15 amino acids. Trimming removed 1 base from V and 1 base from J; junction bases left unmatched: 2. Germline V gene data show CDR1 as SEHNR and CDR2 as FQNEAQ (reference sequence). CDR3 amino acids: CASSLVLAGSYEQYF. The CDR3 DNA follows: TGTGCCAGCAGCTTAGTCCTAGCGGGATCCTACGAGCAGTACTTC. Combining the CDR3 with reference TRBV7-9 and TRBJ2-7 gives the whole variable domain DTGVSQNPRHKITKRGQNVTFRCDPISEHNRLYWYRQTLGQGPEFLTYFQNEAQLEKSRLLSDRFSAERPKGSFSTLEIQRTEQGDSAMYLCASSLVLAGSYEQYFGPGTRLTVT.

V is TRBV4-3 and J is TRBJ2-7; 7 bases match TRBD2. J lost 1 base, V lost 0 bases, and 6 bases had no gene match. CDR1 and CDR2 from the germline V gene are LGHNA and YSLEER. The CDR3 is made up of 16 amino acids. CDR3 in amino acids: CASSQEYGGGSYEQYF. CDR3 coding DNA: TGCGCCAGCAGCCAAGAATATGGCGGGGGATCCTACGAGCAGTACTTC.

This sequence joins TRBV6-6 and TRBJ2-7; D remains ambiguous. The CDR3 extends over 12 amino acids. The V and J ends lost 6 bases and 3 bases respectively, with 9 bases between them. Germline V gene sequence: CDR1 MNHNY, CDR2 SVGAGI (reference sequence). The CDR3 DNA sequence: TGTGCCAGCAGACGCACTGACTACGAGCAGTACTTC. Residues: CASRRTDYEQYF.